This record looks at one T cell receptor (beta chain) sequence and its context. Its specificity is unknown. The data are from a study of monozygotic twins with inflammatory bowel disease. UMIs that included a 6-nucleotide sample barcode were added by template switching, which took place during cDNA synthesis. TCRdb reprocessed the 5' RACE reads; each CDR3 protein has one entry and no DNA is given. The repertoire table contains over 100,000 distinct CDR3 sequences. The CDR3 extends over 15 amino acids. Study conclusions and caveats: With inverse Simpson as the measure, TCRbeta diversity was lower in IBD patients than in healthy co-twins. T cell subtypes that differed could not be told apart.

The TCR was taken from a human donor with ulcerative colitis or Crohn's disease, or a healthy co-twin of an affected twin (not recorded which). Sequences were obtained from blood. This chain uses TRBV12-3 or TRBV12-4 with TRBJ2-1. The CDR3: CASSFEASPSYEQFF.